Listed here are 14 T cell receptor beta chains from one sample, sequenced in a study of OX40 agonist ivuxolimab in advanced cancers. TCRdb's copy holds only in-frame clones and misses some; the assay was immunoSEQ multiplex PCR. The data show approximately 51,000 clones, around 73% seen once. Specimen: CD4+ or CD8+ T cells sorted from blood, collected in a trial of the OX40 agonist ivuxolimab. The source of these receptors is an adult with an advanced solid tumor such as melanoma, head and neck, liver or kidney cancer.

The chain couples TRBV2 to TRBJ1-1, with D unclear. The ends were cut back, 7 bases at V and 0 bases at J, with 9 bases in the middle. This CDR3 has 13 amino acids. CDR1 SNHLY and CDR2 FYNNEI come from the germline V gene. The chain's CDR3 is CASKGLMNTEAFF. For the CDR3, the DNA is TGTGCCAGCAAAGGCCTCATGAACACTGAAGCTTTCTTT. The full variable domain, with the rest looked up from reference TRBV2 and TRBJ1-1, is EPEVTQTPSHQVTQMGQEVILRCVPISNHLYFYWYRQILGQKVEFLVSFYNNEISEKSEIFDDQFSVERPDGSNFTLKIRSTKLEDSAMYFCASKGLMNTEAFFGQGTRLTVV.

The chain carries TRBV6-6 and TRBJ2-2; 10 nucleotides agree with TRBD2. The CDR3 contains 14 residues. Germline assignment: CDR1 MNHNY and CDR2 SVGAGI (reference sequence). Trimming at V came to 8 bases and at J to 5 bases, leaving 5 bases not matched to a gene. The CDR3 DNA reads TGTGCCAGCGGGAAAGCGGGAGGGACCGGGGAGCTGTTTTTT. Its protein product is CASGKAGGTGELFF.

The chain carries TRBV30 and TRBJ2-4, with TRBD2 matching 13 bases. V was clipped by 5 bases and J by 6 bases; unmatched bases: 10. This CDR3 has 16 amino acids. Germline lookup yields CDR1 GTSNPN and CDR2 SVGIG (reference sequence). The CDR3 loop reads CAWDITRTSGRNIQYF. DNA for the CDR3: TGTGCCTGGGATATCACCCGGACTAGCGGGAGAAACATTCAGTACTTC.

The genes are TRBV9 and TRBJ2-5; TRBD2 might be the D (7 bases). The V gene's germline CDR1 is SGDLS and CDR2 YYNGEE. The CDR3 is 15 amino acids. The V end lost 4 bases, the J end lost 4 bases, and 17 bases lay between the germline ends. The CDR3 loop is CASSLRGRGAETQYF. The DNA of the CDR3 is TGTGCCAGCAGCCTTAGGGGGAGGGGGGCAGAGACCCAGTACTTC.

This clone has just one count. The chain couples TRBV7-9 to TRBJ1-2; D may be TRBD1 (5 bases). CDR3 length: 14 amino acids. Germline CDR1 reads SEHNR; CDR2 reads FQNEAQ (reference sequence). With 3 bases removed from V and 7 bases from J, the gap between germline ends came to 15 bases. This CDR3 reads CASSLGSGGGGYTF. DNA for the CDR3: TGTGCCAGCAGCTTGGGATCCGGGGGGGGTGGCTACACCTTC.

The gene calls are TRBV27 and TRBJ1-5; 9 bases align to TRBD1. Per the germline V gene, CDR1 is MNHEY and CDR2 is SMNVEV (reference sequence). CDR3 size: 16 residues. V lost 4 bases and J lost 1; bases outside the gene matches: 5. As DNA, the CDR3 is TGTGCCAGCAGTTCCGGGACAGGGCTAAGCAATCAGCCCCAGCATTTT. Residues: CASSSGTGLSNQPQHF.

The chain combines TRBV2 with TRBJ2-2, with TRBD1 matching over 7 bases. Trimming cost V 2 bases and J 6 bases; bases outside gene matches: 0. Germline CDR1 SNHLY, CDR2 FYNNEI. CDR3 size: 13 residues. The CDR3, as DNA: TGTGCCAGCAGTGAAACAGGGGCCGGGGAGCTGTTTTTT. It translates to CASSETGAGELFF.

The CDR3 loop reads CASSLEPSRSYEQYF. The CDR3 DNA reads TGCGCCAGCAGCTTGGAGCCCAGCCGATCCTACGAGCAGTACTTC. This rearrangement joins TRBV5-1 to TRBJ2-7; D unresolved. The germline gives CDR1 SGHRS, CDR2 YFSETQ. The CDR3 covers 15 residues. V was pared by 0 bases and J by 1 base, with 11 bases between. Combining the CDR3 with reference TRBV5-1 and TRBJ2-7 gives the whole variable domain KAGVTQTPRYLIKTRGQQVTLSCSPISGHRSVSWYQQTPGQGLQFLFEYFSETQRNKGNFPGRFSGRQFSNSRSEMNVSTLELGDSALYLCASSLEPSRSYEQYFGPGTRLTVT.

The genes are TRBV7-8 and TRBJ1-6, with D unclear. CDR1 and CDR2 from the germline V gene are SGHVS and FQNEAQ. The V gene lost 2 bases and the J gene lost 7 bases, with 15 bases spanning the gap. This CDR3 region has 16 residues. The CDR3 DNA sequence: TGTGCCAGCAGCTTAAGTGCGGGAACAAGCAATTCACCCCTCCACTTT. Translated, it gives CASSLSAGTSNSPLHF.

This clone was picked up one time. V gene TRBV7-6 combines with J gene TRBJ1-2; TRBD1 matches 8 bases. CDR1 is SGHVS, CDR2 FNYEAQ, per germline. The trim removed 3 bases at V and 2 bases at J, leaving 11 bases unmatched. This CDR3 is built from 17 residues. DNA for the CDR3: TGTGCCAGCAGCTTCCGACAGGGGAAGATGAGGAACTATGGCTACACCTTC. This translates into CASSFRQGKMRNYGYTF.

The chain carries TRBV5-1 and TRBJ2-3; 7 nucleotides align to TRBD1. This CDR3 comprises 15 residues. J was trimmed by 3 bases and V by 4 bases; bases with no gene match: 8. Germline values: CDR1 SGHRS, CDR2 YFSETQ. The CDR3: CASSVVGGATDTQYF. The CDR3 nucleotides read TGCGCCAGCAGCGTGGTAGGGGGCGCGACAGATACGCAGTATTTT.

V is TRBV10-3 and J is TRBJ2-1; TRBD2 aligns across 12 bases. CDR1 is ENHRY and CDR2 is SYGVKD in the germline V gene. J gave up 3 bases and V 6 bases, and 6 bases lay outside the gene matches. The CDR3 is made up of 16 amino acids. The chain's CDR3 is CAIRDTSGRFYNEQFF. As DNA, the CDR3 is TGTGCCATCAGGGATACTAGCGGGAGGTTCTACAATGAGCAGTTCTTC.

V usage is TRBV5-4 and J usage is TRBJ1-2; D gene uncertain. The CDR3 extends over 15 amino acids. Germline CDR1 reads SGHNT; CDR2 reads YYREEE (reference sequence). V was pared by 2 bases and J by 8 bases, with 19 bases between. Here the CDR3 DNA reads TGTGCCAGCAGCTTCCAGGAGTTTGCGTTGAAAGGCTACACCTTC. Translated, it gives CASSFQEFALKGYTF.

This clone has just a few counts. The rearrangement links TRBV4-1 to TRBJ2-7; D gene uncertain. This CDR3 has 16 amino acids. CDR1 MGHRA and CDR2 YSYEKL come from the germline V gene. Trimming removed 3 bases at V and 3 bases at J, with 18 bases between. This CDR3 is CASSHPVASLGYEQYF. In DNA, the CDR3 is TGCGCCAGCAGCCACCCCGTCGCTAGTCTCGGCTACGAGCAGTACTTC.